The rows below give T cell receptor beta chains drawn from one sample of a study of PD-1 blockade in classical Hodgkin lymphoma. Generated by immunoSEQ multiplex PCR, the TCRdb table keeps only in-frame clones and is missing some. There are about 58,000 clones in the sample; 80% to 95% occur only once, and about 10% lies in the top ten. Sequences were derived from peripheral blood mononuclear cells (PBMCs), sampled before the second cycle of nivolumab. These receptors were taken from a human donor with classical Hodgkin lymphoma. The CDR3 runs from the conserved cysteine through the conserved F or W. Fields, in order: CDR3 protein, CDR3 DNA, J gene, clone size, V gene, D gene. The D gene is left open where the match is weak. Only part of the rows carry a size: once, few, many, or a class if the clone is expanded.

CDR3 protein: CASSALQGNTEAFF; CDR3 DNA: TGTGCCAGCAGCGCACTCCAGGGAAACACTGAAGCTTTCTTT; J gene: TRBJ1-1; clone size: NA; V gene: TRBV9; D gene: NA
CDR3 protein: CAWGQGPNSYEQYF; CDR3 DNA: TGTGCCTGGGGACAGGGCCCGAATAGCTACGAGCAGTACTTC; J gene: TRBJ2-7; clone size: NA; V gene: TRBV30; D gene: TRBD1
CDR3 protein: CSVEARGNTGELFF; CDR3 DNA: TGCAGCGTTGAAGCCAGGGGTAACACCGGGGAGCTGTTTTTT; J gene: TRBJ2-2; clone size: NA; V gene: TRBV29-1; D gene: NA
CDR3 protein: CAVRGRGDIQYF; CDR3 DNA: TGTGCCGTAAGGGGGCGCGGAGACATTCAGTACTTC; J gene: TRBJ2-4; clone size: once; V gene: TRBV6-5; D gene: TRBD1
CDR3 protein: CASGLSGGQDTQYF; CDR3 DNA: TGTGCTAGTGGTTTGTCCGGGGGCCAAGATACGCAGTATTTT; J gene: TRBJ2-3; clone size: once; V gene: TRBV12-5; D gene: NA
CDR3 protein: CASSLSSGANVLTF; CDR3 DNA: TGTGCCAGCAGTCTCAGCTCTGGGGCCAACGTCCTGACTTTC; J gene: TRBJ2-6; clone size: NA; V gene: TRBV27; D gene: NA
CDR3 protein: CATSGSDSNQPQHF; CDR3 DNA: TGTGCCACCAGCGGGTCAGATAGCAATCAGCCCCAGCATTTT; J gene: TRBJ1-5; clone size: NA; V gene: TRBV15; D gene: NA
CDR3 protein: CASSLARGQGAHHEQYF; CDR3 DNA: TGTGCCAGCAGCTTAGCGCGGGGACAGGGGGCGCATCACGAGCAGTACTTC; J gene: TRBJ2-7; clone size: NA; V gene: TRBV7-6; D gene: TRBD1
CDR3 protein: CASSPGTGGVSPLHF; CDR3 DNA: TGCGCCAGCAGTCCCGGGACAGGGGGAGTTTCACCCCTCCACTTT; J gene: TRBJ1-6; clone size: NA; V gene: TRBV5-1; D gene: TRBD1
CDR3 protein: CASSQVPGGLAGSLQNEQFF; CDR3 DNA: TGTGCCAGCAGCCAAGTCCCCGGGGGACTAGCGGGCTCCTTACAGAATGAGCAGTTCTTC; J gene: TRBJ2-1; clone size: NA; V gene: TRBV9; D gene: TRBD2
CDR3 protein: CASSGEPTNEKLFF; CDR3 DNA: TGTGCCAGCAGCGGGGAACCAACTAATGAAAAACTGTTTTTT; J gene: TRBJ1-4; clone size: NA; V gene: TRBV5-6; D gene: NA
CDR3 protein: CASRLAGGYYEQYF; CDR3 DNA: TGTGCCAGCAGACTAGCGGGAGGTTACTACGAGCAGTACTTC; J gene: TRBJ2-7; clone size: NA; V gene: TRBV27; D gene: TRBD2
CDR3 protein: CASSPAPGKGPNEKLFF; CDR3 DNA: TGTGCCAGCAGTCCTGCCCCAGGGAAGGGCCCTAATGAAAAACTGTTTTTT; J gene: TRBJ1-4; clone size: medium-sized; V gene: TRBV27; D gene: NA
CDR3 protein: CASRGGGGAPGEKLFF; CDR3 DNA: TGTGCCAGCAGGGGGGGAGGGGGCGCCCCTGGTGAAAAACTGTTTTTT; J gene: TRBJ1-4; clone size: NA; V gene: TRBV2; D gene: TRBD1
CDR3 protein: CASSPWTTVGETQYF; CDR3 DNA: TGTGCCAGCAGCCCCTGGACTACCGTAGGAGAGACCCAGTACTTC; J gene: TRBJ2-5; clone size: NA; V gene: TRBV7-6; D gene: NA
CDR3 protein: CASSWGLAGAGEQFF; CDR3 DNA: TGTGCCAGCAGCTGGGGACTAGCGGGAGCTGGTGAGCAGTTCTTC; J gene: TRBJ2-1; clone size: NA; V gene: TRBV7-9; D gene: TRBD2
CDR3 protein: CSGGGAYEQYF; CDR3 DNA: TGCAGTGGTGGGGGGGCCTACGAGCAGTACTTC; J gene: TRBJ2-7; clone size: NA; V gene: TRBV20-1; D gene: TRBD2
CDR3 protein: CASSLGGSSYNEQFF; CDR3 DNA: TGTGCCAGCAGCTTGGGCGGGAGCTCCTACAATGAGCAGTTCTTC; J gene: TRBJ2-1; clone size: NA; V gene: TRBV5-6; D gene: TRBD2
CDR3 protein: CASGRGNQPQHF; CDR3 DNA: TGTGCCAGCGGTAGGGGTAATCAGCCCCAGCATTTT; J gene: TRBJ1-5; clone size: NA; V gene: TRBV27; D gene: NA
CDR3 protein: CASSAPSGTPAYEQYF; CDR3 DNA: TGTGCCAGCAGTGCCCCTTCCGGGACACCCGCCTACGAGCAGTACTTC; J gene: TRBJ2-7; clone size: NA; V gene: TRBV25-1; D gene: NA
CDR3 protein: CASQGGEAFF; CDR3 DNA: TGTGCCAGTCAAGGGGGTGAAGCTTTCTTT; J gene: TRBJ1-1; clone size: few; V gene: TRBV19; D gene: NA
CDR3 protein: CASSYGLGGYQETQYF; CDR3 DNA: TGTGCCAGCAGCTACGGACTAGGAGGTTACCAAGAGACCCAGTACTTC; J gene: TRBJ2-5; clone size: few; V gene: TRBV5-4; D gene: TRBD2
CDR3 protein: CASSLSGAGEKLFF; CDR3 DNA: TGTGCCAGCAGTTTATCGGGGGCCGGTGAAAAACTGTTTTTT; J gene: TRBJ1-4; clone size: NA; V gene: TRBV28; D gene: NA
CDR3 protein: CASRSDPLLNSYEQYF; CDR3 DNA: TGTGCCAGCAGGTCTGACCCTTTACTGAACTCCTACGAGCAGTACTTC; J gene: TRBJ2-7; clone size: NA; V gene: TRBV5-4; D gene: NA
CDR3 protein: CASRQRSGTITDTQYF; CDR3 DNA: TGTGCCAGCAGACAACGATCCGGGACCATCACAGATACGCAGTATTTT; J gene: TRBJ2-3; clone size: NA; V gene: TRBV2; D gene: NA
CDR3 protein: CASSFTRQGLIHYEQYF; CDR3 DNA: TGTGCCAGCAGTTTCACTAGACAGGGCTTAATACACTACGAGCAGTACTTC; J gene: TRBJ2-7; clone size: NA; V gene: TRBV27; D gene: TRBD1
CDR3 protein: CASSQFTDGRATNEKLFF; CDR3 DNA: TGCGCCAGCAGTCAATTCACCGACGGGAGGGCGACTAATGAAAAACTGTTTTTT; J gene: TRBJ1-4; clone size: NA; V gene: TRBV23-1; D gene: NA